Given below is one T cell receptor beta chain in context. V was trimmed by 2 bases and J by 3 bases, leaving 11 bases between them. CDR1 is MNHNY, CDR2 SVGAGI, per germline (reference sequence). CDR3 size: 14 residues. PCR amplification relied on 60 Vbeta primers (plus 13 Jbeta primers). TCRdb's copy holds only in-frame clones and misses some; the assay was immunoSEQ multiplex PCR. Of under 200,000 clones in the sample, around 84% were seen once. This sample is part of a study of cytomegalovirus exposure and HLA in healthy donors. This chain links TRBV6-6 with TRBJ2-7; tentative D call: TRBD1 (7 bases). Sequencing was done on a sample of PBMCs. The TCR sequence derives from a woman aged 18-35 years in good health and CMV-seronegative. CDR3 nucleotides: TGTGCCAGCAGTTACGAGCAGGGGGGCTACGAGCAGTACTTC. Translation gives CASSYEQGGYEQYF.